Shown below are 27 T cell receptor beta chains from a single sample sequenced in a study of T cells in Graves' hyperthyroidism and ophthalmopathy. RNA transcripts yielded amplified TCR beta CDR3 regions. HTBI primers were used for first-round RT-PCR of the TCR CDR3. Each CDR3 protein is one row after TCRdb ran MiXCR on the multiplex PCR reads. Of 550,000 to 800,000 distinct CDR3 sequences in the sample, about 15% were seen once. Sequences were obtained from blood. The receptor source for this set is a man younger than 30 with Graves' hyperthyroidism.

This clonotype was observed a few times. The rearrangement links TRBV7-2 to TRBJ2-2, with D unclear. Germline V CDR1 and CDR2: SGHTA, FQGNSA. Trimming removed 5 bases from V and 3 bases from J, with 10 bases in between. The CDR3 spans 14 residues. The CDR3 spells CASSPGSYTGELFF. Here the CDR3 DNA reads TGTGCCAGCAGCCCCGGGTCCTACACCGGGGAGCTGTTTTTT.

The V call is TRBV3-1, the J call TRBJ1-6; D is undetermined. Germline V gene data show CDR1 as LGHDT and CDR2 as YNNKEL (reference sequence). V shed 4 bases and J shed 9 bases, with 19 bases lying between them. CDR3 length: 16 amino acids. The CDR3 region has the DNA TGTGCCAGCAGCCCGGAGCGGCCGGGGTTTGGTTCACCCCTCCACTTT. The encoded protein is CASSPERPGFGSPLHF. The entire variable domain, with the rest obtained from reference TRBV3-1 and TRBJ1-6, is as follows: DTAVSQTPKYLVTQMGNDKSIKCEQNLGHDTMYWYKQDSKKFLKIMFSYNNKELIINETVPNRFSPKSPDKAHLNLHINSLELGDSAVYFCASSPERPGFGSPLHFGNGTRLTVT.

The CDR3 DNA follows: TGTGCCAGCACCGCGTCCCACGAGCAGTACTTC. As protein: CASTASHEQYF. V and J are TRBV7-9 and TRBJ2-7; no reliable D call. V lost 7 bases and J 5 bases, leaving 9 bases between the germline ends. Germline lookup yields CDR1 SEHNR and CDR2 FQNEAQ (reference sequence). The CDR3 length is 11 residues.

This clonotype was seen at least ten times. The genes are TRBV18 and TRBJ2-2; TRBD1 matches at 7 bases. Germline CDR1 KGHSH, CDR2 LQKENI. V lost 2 bases, J lost 0 bases, and 6 bases stayed unmatched. The CDR3 has 17 amino acids. CDR3 bases: TGTGCCAGCTCACCAGCCTGGACAGGATCGAACACCGGGGAGCTGTTTTTT. Translated: CASSPAWTGSNTGELFF.

This clonotype has ten or more counts. V gene TRBV18 combines with J gene TRBJ1-1; D gene ambiguous. With 4 bases removed from V and 6 bases from J, the gap between germline ends came to 9 bases. CDR3 length: 12 residues. CDR1 is KGHSH, CDR2 LQKENI, per germline. The CDR3 region is CASSLVLAEAFF. The CDR3 coding sequence is TGTGCCAGCTCACTGGTGCTGGCTGAAGCTTTCTTT. Variable domain in full (rest from reference TRBV18 and TRBJ1-1): NAGVMQNPRHLVRRRGQEARLRCSPMKGHSHVYWYRQLPEEGLKFMVYLQKENIIDESGMPKERFSAEFPKEGPSILRIQQVVRGDSAAYFCASSLVLAEAFFGQGTRLTVV.

The chain employs TRBV29-1 and TRBJ1-5; 7 nucleotides match TRBD1. Looked up from germline, CDR1 is SQVTM and CDR2 is ANQGSEA. This CDR3 is built from 16 residues. The ends lost 6 bases at V and 6 bases at J; junction bases unmatched: 17. CDR3 region: CSVPLPGQVLPQPQHF. For the CDR3, the DNA is TGCAGCGTCCCCCTCCCCGGACAGGTACTCCCTCAGCCCCAGCATTTT. Filled out from reference TRBV29-1 and TRBJ1-5, the complete variable domain reads SAVISQKPSRDICQRGTSLTIQCQVDSQVTMMFWYRQQPGQSLTLIATANQGSEATYESGFVIDKFPISRPNLTFSTLTVSNMSPEDSSIYLCSVPLPGQVLPQPQHFGDGTRLSIL.

This clonotype was observed many times. The chain couples TRBV28 to TRBJ2-1; 8 nucleotides agree with TRBD1. The CDR3 has 15 amino acids. The germline gives CDR1 MDHEN, CDR2 SYDVKM. The J segment lost 6 bases and the V segment lost 2 bases, leaving 6 bases of the junction unmatched. The CDR3 loop reads CASSLRPGGSNEQFF. The CDR3 DNA sequence: TGTGCCAGCAGTTTACGGCCAGGGGGCTCCAATGAGCAGTTCTTC.

This clonotype turned up a few times. This chain joins TRBV30 and TRBJ1-3, with D tentatively TRBD1 (6 bases). Germline CDR1 is GTSNPN and CDR2 is SVGIG (reference sequence). Trimming removed 2 bases from V and 2 bases from J, with 7 bases in between. This CDR3 is built from 13 residues. CDR3 sequence (DNA): TGTGCCTGGAGTTGGGGGCCTGGAAACACCATATATTTT. Translation: CAWSWGPGNTIYF.

This clonotype was seen many times. The chain is built from TRBV15 and TRBJ2-7, with D unclear. Germline-derived CDR1 and CDR2 are LNHNV and YYDKDF (reference sequence). CDR3 size: 13 residues. V was clipped by 4 bases and J by 5 bases, with 12 bases between them. CDR3 region: CATSMRTADEQYF. Written as DNA, the CDR3 is TGTGCCACCAGCATGCGGACCGCAGACGAGCAGTACTTC.

The sample holds many counts of this clonotype. V and J are TRBV6-5 and TRBJ2-5, with D possibly matching TRBD2 (7 bases). Trimming removed 0 bases at V and 5 bases at J, with 19 bases between. Germline V lookup: CDR1 MNHEY, CDR2 SVGAGI. This CDR3 contains 17 residues. The chain's CDR3 is CASSYSVRGGARETQYF. CDR3 sequence (DNA): TGTGCCAGCAGTTACTCGGTTCGCGGGGGCGCTCGGGAGACCCAGTACTTC.

This clonotype was observed a handful of times. The V gene is TRBV7-3, the J gene TRBJ2-1; TRBD2 matches at 9 bases. The CDR3 has 15 residues. Germline trimming cut 2 bases from V and 10 bases from J; bases unmatched to any gene: 9. Germline V gene data show CDR1 as SGHTA and CDR2 as FQGTGA. CDR3 region: CASSLGLAGNKEQFF. In DNA form, the CDR3 reads TGTGCCAGCAGCTTAGGCCTAGCGGGAAATAAGGAGCAGTTCTTC. Complete variable domain (other parts from reference TRBV7-3 and TRBJ2-1): GAGVSQTPSNKVTEKGKYVELRCDPISGHTALYWYRQSLGQGPEFLIYFQGTGAADDSGLPNDRFFAVRPEGSVSTLKIQRTERGDSAVYLCASSLGLAGNKEQFFGPGTRLTVL.

This clonotype was picked up one time. The chain has TRBV28 and TRBJ1-4; D is undetermined. The CDR3 consists of 11 residues. V was trimmed by 5 bases and J by 10 bases, leaving 8 bases between them. CDR1 MDHEN and CDR2 SYDVKM come from the germline V gene. This chain's CDR3 is CASSAGRKLFF. The CDR3 DNA is TGTGCCAGCAGTGCCGGGCGAAAACTGTTTTTT.

This clonotype was counted ten times or more. V and J are TRBV20-1 and TRBJ1-1, with D possibly being TRBD1 (5 bases). The germline V gene has CDR1 DFQATT and CDR2 SNEGSKA (reference sequence). The CDR3 has 13 amino acids. V shed 5 bases and J shed 1 base, with 11 bases lying between them. The CDR3 nucleotides are TGCAGTGCTCGTCCGGGACGGAACACTGAAGCTTTCTTT. It translates to CSARPGRNTEAFF.

This clonotype appeared a few times. The CDR3 DNA sequence: TGTGCCAGCAGTTTGCTGCAGGGTAACGAGCAGTACTTC. Encoded protein: CASSLLQGNEQYF. This chain joins TRBV12-3 or TRBV12-4 and TRBJ2-7, with D possibly being TRBD1 (5 bases). Deletions cut 3 bases from V and 5 bases from J, with 11 bases between. The CDR3 is 13 amino acids.

In this sample, this clonotype turned up a few times. The chain links TRBV19 to TRBJ1-1; D gene uncertain. Trimming left V 6 bases short and J 1 base short, with 18 bases between. Germline V gives CDR1 LNHDA, CDR2 SQIVND (reference sequence). The CDR3 sequence is 16 residues long. CDR3 sequence (DNA): TGTGCCAGTAGACTACCTTCGCGGTTTTCGAACACTGAAGCTTTCTTT. It specifies CASRLPSRFSNTEAFF.

This clonotype was counted ten times or more. The chain combines TRBV12-3 or TRBV12-4 with TRBJ1-5, with TRBD1 as a possible D gene (5 bases). Trimming removed 3 bases at V and 3 bases at J, with 12 bases between. The length of the CDR3 is 15 residues. The CDR3 DNA reads TGTGCCAGCAGTTTGGGAAGGGGAAACAATCAGCCCCAGCATTTT. Translation: CASSLGRGNNQPQHF.

This clonotype was seen a handful of times. This chain uses TRBV28 with TRBJ2-7; 8 positions agree with TRBD1. The CDR3 runs 14 residues. V shed 8 bases and J 4 bases; nucleotides not matched to a gene: 10. Germline assignment: CDR1 MDHEN and CDR2 SYDVKM. CDR3 sequence reads: CASGQGPGVYEQYF. The DNA of the CDR3 is TGTGCCAGCGGACAGGGTCCCGGCGTTTACGAGCAGTACTTC.

This clonotype was detected only a few times. The chain is built from TRBV3-1 and TRBJ2-3; D could derive from TRBD1 or TRBD2 (5 bases each). Looked up from germline, CDR1 is LGHDT and CDR2 is YNNKEL (reference sequence). The length of the CDR3 is 19 residues. V gave up 2 bases and J gave up 6 bases, with 27 bases separating them. CDR3 DNA: TGTGCCAGCAGCCAAAGGGGCTCCTACGAGCCGGCGAGAGGGGATACGCAGTATTTT. This codes for CASSQRGSYEPARGDTQYF.

At least ten counts were recorded for this clonotype. V gene TRBV6-6 combines with J gene TRBJ1-1; unclear D gene. The CDR3 covers 14 residues. V lost 2 bases and J 1 base, leaving 8 bases between the germline ends. The germline V gene encodes CDR1 MNHNY and CDR2 SVGAGI (reference sequence). This CDR3 is CASSYLSTNTEAFF. In DNA, the CDR3 is TGTGCCAGCAGTTACCTCTCAACGAACACTGAAGCTTTCTTT.

This clonotype was observed at least ten times. The gene calls are TRBV11-2 and TRBJ2-5; 7 bases align to TRBD1. The CDR3 length is 11 residues. After removal of 6 bases from V and 11 bases from J, the junction contained 6 bases not matched to a gene. Per the germline V gene, CDR1 is SGHAT and CDR2 is FQNNGV. The CDR3 DNA sequence: TGTGCCAGCAGTTTTGGGACAGCTCAGTACTTC. Its translation: CASSFGTAQYF.

The chain couples TRBV19 to TRBJ1-5; 7 nucleotides line up with TRBD1. Trimming at V came to 9 bases and at J to 4 bases, leaving 9 bases not matched to a gene. Germline loops: CDR1 LNHDA, CDR2 SQIVND (reference sequence). This CDR3 is built from 14 residues. CDR3 coding DNA: TGTGCCAGCGGCGGGACAGTCAAAAATCAGCCCCAGCATTTT. It codes for CASGGTVKNQPQHF.

This clonotype was detected only a few times. V gene TRBV7-9 combines with J gene TRBJ2-1; 9 bases agree with TRBD2. Germline V gene data show CDR1 as SEHNR and CDR2 as FQNEAQ (reference sequence). CDR3 length: 15 residues. V lost 2 bases to trimming and J lost 5 bases; unmatched junction nucleotides: 4. This CDR3 is CASSLRLAVDNEQFF. The CDR3 DNA reads TGTGCCAGCAGCTTAAGACTAGCGGTAGACAATGAGCAGTTCTTC.

V and J are TRBV28 and TRBJ2-7, with 9 bases identical to TRBD1. CDR1 and CDR2 (germline): MDHEN, SYDVKM. CDR3 size: 13 residues. J gave up 3 bases and V 8 bases, and 5 bases lay outside the gene matches. The CDR3 bases are TGTGCCAGCTGGGACAGGGCTATCTACGAGCAGTACTTC. It specifies CASWDRAIYEQYF.

The genes are TRBV2 and TRBJ1-3, with a weak D call TRBD1 (5 bases). Trimming cost V 6 bases and J 0 bases, with 15 bases left between them. Germline loops: CDR1 SNHLY, CDR2 FYNNEI. The CDR3 is 16 residues long. CDR3 amino acids: CASRGPGTVSGNTIYF. In DNA, the CDR3 is TGTGCCAGCAGGGGACCCGGGACGGTCTCTGGAAACACCATATATTTT.

The gene calls are TRBV4-1 and TRBJ2-1; TRBD2 matches at 7 bases. Germline trimming cut 1 base from V and 1 base from J; bases unmatched to any gene: 4. The CDR3 covers 16 residues. CDR1 is MGHRA, CDR2 YSYEKL, per germline. The CDR3 nucleotides read TGCGCCAGCAGCCAAGGAAGCGGGGCGTCCTACAATGAGCAGTTCTTC. Amino acids: CASSQGSGASYNEQFF.

This clonotype was observed many times. J is TRBJ2-1 and V is TRBV2, with TRBD2 matching over 8 bases. J lost 8 bases, V lost 5 bases, and 8 bases had no gene match. The CDR3 totals 14 residues. The V gene's germline CDR1 is SNHLY and CDR2 FYNNEI. The CDR3 loop is CASSPLTSAYEQFF. CDR3 sequence (DNA): TGTGCCAGCAGTCCCTTGACTAGCGCGTATGAGCAGTTCTTC.

This clonotype appeared a few times. The gene calls are TRBV18 and TRBJ2-6, with D possibly being TRBD1 (5 bases). CDR1 is KGHSH and CDR2 is LQKENI in the germline V gene. V lost 1 base and J lost 0, with 10 bases in between. The CDR3 covers 17 residues. In DNA, the CDR3 is TGTGCCAGCTCACCACAGGGGCCCAGCTCTGGGGCCAACGTCCTGACTTTC. Translation gives CASSPQGPSSGANVLTF.